This T cell receptor beta chain was documented in a study of cytomegalovirus exposure and HLA in healthy donors. Study-wide points: Three CMV-associated chains proved CMV antigen-specific in vitro. It was taken for granted in presence/absence analyses that sequencing depth across donors was roughly uniform.

Germline-derived CDR1 and CDR2 are SGHTA and FQGNSA. The V end lost 5 bases, the J end lost 4 bases, and 11 bases lay between the germline ends. The CDR3 covers 13 residues. Researchers ran the PCR with 60 Vbeta and 13 Jbeta primers. Authors' methods: Roughly 10 million shared chains were among approximately 87 million unique TCR beta chains counted in a later analysis. The protocol was immunoSEQ multiplex PCR, while the TCRdb copy is restricted to in-frame clones and leaves out a portion. The DNA was the basis for D and trimming; V, J and clone size are from that table. The table has 150,000 to 200,000 clones, under 80% seen once; the top ten hold 2.5% to 3%. Worth noting for this clone: What it binds is unknown.

Sequencing was done on a sample of PBMCs. This receptor was taken from a man in his forties or fifties in good health and CMV-seronegative. The chain combines TRBV7-2 with TRBJ1-2; D is possibly TRBD1 (6 bases). The chain's CDR3 is CASSLDRSYGYTF. The CDR3 nucleotides read TGTGCCAGCAGCCTCGACAGGTCCTATGGCTACACCTTC.